This T cell receptor (beta chain) was captured in a study of cytomegalovirus exposure and HLA in healthy donors (dated by TCRdb to the late 2010s). For context, the study as a whole: According to an earlier analysis of a few hundred of the donors, about 179 million T cells yielded over 100 million unique TCR beta sequences and less than 300 Gb of sequence data. About 300 gigabases of sequencing data and around 90 million unique TCR sequences made up an early release that covered around 640 HLA-typed donors. Among the roughly 410 genotyped donors, about 83% belonged to the genetic ancestry cluster associated with self-reported Caucasian donors. The aim of the study was to test whether cataloging public T cell receptors could identify signatures of past pathogen exposure. The study used immunosequencing to profile the T cell repertoires of 666 subjects and linked those repertoires to cytomegalovirus serostatus. Besides the first cohort of approximately 670 subjects, a separate validation cohort made up of some 110 different subjects was used. High-throughput TCR immunosequencing, statistical association of individual TCRs with disease status, and machine learning were combined to predict cytomegalovirus infection status. To study patterns of TCR occurrence, a later analysis re-analyzed previously published TCR beta repertoires from around 660 donors and added high-resolution HLA genotyping. Rather than using new phenotypic data, the later analysis identified candidate immune exposures from TCR beta sequences and from how often those sequences occurred across donors. In an earlier analysis of several hundred of the donors, high-throughput TCR beta sequencing was used to judge whether each TCR beta V gene segment behaved as functional or pseudogenic. Donor age, sex, ethnicity and CMV serostatus were compiled together with the repertoire data. Genome-wide SNP genotypes for about 65% of the roughly 700 donors were used in a later genetic analysis, which treated that subset as a discovery cohort. Every discovery cohort repertoire had been produced on one sequencing platform. HLA typing covered class I and class II loci at four-digit resolution. The number of typed donors differed by locus: roughly 629-640 for A, B, C, DRB1 and DQB1; about 520 for DQA1; 606 for DPA1; and roughly 490 for DPB1. Because of strong linkage in the cohort, five DR-DQ haplotypes were treated as single units for association and clustering. Across around 400 genotyped donors of the cohort, an average of 235,054 unique TCR beta nucleotide sequences per donor were sequenced, and roughly a sixth of those sequences were non-productive. What the work shows at the level of the full study, not this receptor alone: Sequencing depth was assumed to be roughly uniform across donors in the presence/absence analyses, though that assumption may not hold. A later analysis associated 16,951 TCR beta sequences with specific HLA alleles at a false discovery rate of 0.05. Immune exposure information for the cohort was limited to CMV serostatus. A later analysis found that HLA-associated TCR beta chains were more clonally expanded and had lower generation probabilities than equally common non-associated chains. A later analysis found that TCR association rates varied across HLA loci, with DRB1 alleles showing the most associated TCRs and HLA-C alleles the fewest. Correlated functional status among segregating V segments might reflect linkage disequilibrium, but an unknown experimental factor could not be ruled out. In the study, about 150 TCR beta chains were listed as associated with cytomegalovirus. The classifier was reported to diagnose cytomegalovirus status with high specificity and sensitivity in both the original and validation cohorts. Strong co-occurrence of HLA alleles, especially DR and DQ, made assigning TCR associations to individual alleles difficult. A further reported finding was that TCR beta sequences accurately predicted the HLA-A and HLA-B alleles for most subjects in the first cohort. A cluster of highly shared sequence variants was judged likely to be a technical artifact of the sequencing pipeline. According to a later analysis, most CMV-associated TCR beta chains appeared to be HLA-restricted, and the HLA associations seemed to be driven largely by CMV exposure. V-gene and J-gene trimming of TCR beta chains was associated with a missense DCLRE1C variant in a later genetic analysis, and the association was replicated in an independent cohort. In vitro tests confirmed that a few of the cytomegalovirus-associated TCR beta chains recognize cytomegalovirus antigens. According to a later genetic analysis, donors in an Asian-associated ancestry cluster had fewer N-insertions in productive TCRs than the roughly 670-donor mean. Most TCR sequences were observed very rarely across donors, whereas some public TCRs were present in many individuals. The earlier analysis of some 560 of the donors excluded some 16 rarely observed V segments, including chromosome 9 orphons, because counts were too low. Some IMGT-functional V segments, including TRBV6-2 and TRBV6-3, could not be distinguished by the 87-base-pair reads and were therefore excluded. Because HLA typing was missing for some donors at each locus, association tests included only the typed subset. An earlier analysis of approximately 590 of the donors showed that most TCR beta V segments appeared in productive rearrangements either about 87% or about 30% of the time, which broadly matched IMGT annotations. A later analysis reported that several top co-occurrence clusters appeared linked to parvovirus B19, influenza, CMV and Epstein-Barr virus. It was suggested by the authors that the approach could potentially be generalized to other disease states and immunological phenotypes. Only TCR beta chains were sequenced in this cohort, and the absence of alpha or paired-chain data limited detectable features.

As to this clone: Its antigen remains undetermined. Base qualities are not recorded, but no much larger clone differs from it by a single base.

The library was obtained by the immunoSEQ multiplex PCR assay. For the multiplex PCR, a mixture combining 60 forward primers for TCR Vbeta segments and 13 reverse primers for TCR Jbeta segments was used. A multiplex PCR assay on genomic DNA amplified the CDR3 region of rearranged TCR beta genes. The Illumina HiSeq System was used to sequence the amplified TCR beta libraries as 87-base-pair reads. Concerning the study's data processing: A later analysis counted tens of millions of unique TCR beta chains across the 666 repertoires, and some 11 million of these chains were shared by at least two donors. Raw reads were error-corrected and collapsed into unique sequences by a nearest-neighbor algorithm in which closely related sequences were merged to remove PCR and sequencing errors. To assign V, D and J gene segments, CDR3 sequences were aligned to IMGT reference sequences. Each retained sequence needed at least a six-nucleotide match to both a V gene segment and a J gene segment. Rearrangements were classified as productive when the CDR3 lacked stop codons and remained in frame with V and J, and all other rearrangements were classified as non-productive. CDR3 was defined according to IMGT convention as the region running from the second conserved V-encoded cysteine to the conserved J-encoded phenylalanine. The earlier analysis of about 560 of the donors excluded any sequence lacking an unambiguous match to a single V gene segment. An earlier analysis of several hundred of the donors called V segments functional above 56.7% productive rearrangements and segregating when the between-donor standard deviation exceeded 5%. A statistical classification framework was built for diagnosing cytomegalovirus status from the catalog of TCR beta chain sequences. In a later analysis, V and J genes were assigned by comparing TCR nucleotide sequences against IMGT/GENE-DB human TR gene sequences. The TCRdist pipeline was used in a later analysis to assign CDR3 sequences and most-parsimonious VDJ recombination scenarios. In a later analysis, each TCR beta chain was defined by its CDR3 amino acid sequence together with its V-gene family, and reads lacking a unique V-gene family were excluded. In a later analysis, nearly 600 highly shared, low-generation-probability nucleotide sequences were removed to address suspected cross-contamination and a sequencing artifact. In a later analysis, a clonal expansion index for each public chain was calculated from normalized within-repertoire ranks of inferred template counts. In a later analysis, generation probabilities were computed with a VDJ recombination model fitted to out-of-frame rearrangements, and the resulting probabilities were checked against IGoR. Hypergeometric tests were used in a later analysis to score TCR-TCR, TCR-HLA and TCR-CMV co-occurrence, with a repertoire-size bias correction applied to the TCR pairs. False discovery rates were estimated in a later analysis by permuting HLA or CMV assignments 20 times. A later analysis grouped co-occurring TCRs with DBSCAN, adding TCRdist sequence similarity when clustering within HLA-allele-positive subsets. Repertoires with fewer than 30,000 or more than 120,000 public chains, plus five repertoires with anomalous nucleotide sharing, were excluded from co-occurrence clustering. The source is immuneACCESS, and TCRdb retained only in-frame sequences with V and J called. Part of the clones is not carried over; for the studies checked, unresolved V genes explain less than half of this, and the remainder is unexplained. Clone size and the V and J calls come from that table; the DNA yielded D and trimming. Recorded for this sample are under 200,000 clones; more than 65% of them occurred a single time. About 3.5% of the sample lies in the top ten.

The cohort consisted of 600 or so healthy bone marrow donors. At the time of sampling, every cohort member was nominally healthy, though immune exposures that went unrecorded were likely present. The donor tested CMV seropositive, placing the donor among the 289 seropositive members of the cohort. Each donor provided a peripheral blood sample, and peripheral blood mononuclear cells were used for TCR beta sequencing. Genomic DNA extraction from the blood cell samples was performed with the Qiagen DNeasy Blood Extraction Kit. The germline V gene provides CDR1 MDHEN and CDR2 SYDVKM. The V end loses 6 bases and the J end loses 1 base, and a stretch of 10 bases separates them. Its CDR3 holds 14 amino acids, cysteine through phenylalanine. The retained sequence is limited to the CDR3, 42 bases, with the frame set at the first base.

The chain is assembled from TRBV28 and TRBJ1-5, with TRBD1 as a weak D call on 5 bases. This TCR was recovered from a man aged 40-49 years in good health and CMV-seropositive. Material: PBMCs. The base sequence is TGTGCCAGCAGCCGCAGACAGAGCAATCAGCCCCAGCATTTT. It translates to CASSRRQSNQPQHF.